This T cell receptor beta chain originates from a study of blood T cell repertoires in COVID-19. In the study overall: Acute and convalescent COVID-19 specimens originated in the United States, Italy and Spain. T cells, B-cell-depleted T cells, or PBMCs supplied cDNA or gDNA.

Per the study methods: Using reference gene primer amplification, nucleated cell counts were estimated. Produced via immunoSEQ multiplex PCR; TCRdb's table is partial and in-frame only. V and J calls plus clone size are reproduced from that table; the DNA served to infer D and trimming. In the table there are around 150,000 clones, about nine tenths of which are singletons. The receptor was derived from a woman aged 60-75 years with active or convalescent COVID-19. Sequenced sample: peripheral blood.

The CDR3 DNA reads as TGTGCCAGTAGCCCAGGGAGGCTGAGGGGAGATACGCAGTATTTT. This sequence encodes CASSPGRLRGDTQYF. This sequence joins TRBV19 and TRBJ2-3, with TRBD2 as a possible D gene (6 bases). Germline loops: CDR1 LNHDA, CDR2 SQIVND (reference sequence). With 6 bases removed from V and 5 bases from J, the gap between germline ends came to 18 bases. The CDR3 is 15 amino acids.